The clone carrying this T cell receptor (beta chain) was counted between two and nine times. CDR3 size: 20 residues. V dropped 3 bases and J dropped 5; count of bases not matched to a gene: 14. Germline values: CDR1 SGHDN, CDR2 FVKESK. This entry comes from a study of blood T cell repertoires in COVID-19. Study overall: T cells, B-cell-depleted T cells, or PBMCs supplied cDNA or gDNA.

Methods used by the authors: Reference gene primers were amplified, and this amplification served to estimate nucleated cell counts. TCRdb's copy holds only in-frame clones and misses some; the assay was immunoSEQ multiplex PCR. V and J calls and clone size follow that table, whereas D and trimming were derived from the DNA. The sample lists 310,000 or so clones, around 86% occurring once. Sequenced material: peripheral blood. The clonotype was recovered from a woman aged 50 to 60 with acute or convalescent COVID-19. This sequence joins TRBV14 and TRBJ2-2; 14 bases map to TRBD2. As DNA, the CDR3 is TGTGCCAGCAGCCACCGCGACAGGGGACTAGCGGGAGTCCATACCGGGGAGCTGTTTTTT. Protein product: CASSHRDRGLAGVHTGELFF.